A single sample is the source of the 3 T cell receptor beta chains below, sequenced in a study of blood T cell repertoires in COVID-19. The protocol was immunoSEQ multiplex PCR, while the TCRdb copy is restricted to in-frame clones and leaves out a portion. The repertoire holds hundreds of thousands of clones, with roughly 90% as singletons. The specimen was PBMCs or T cells enriched from blood (not recorded which). The receptors derive from a woman aged 45 to 65 in a cohort exposed to, infected with or recovered from COVID-19 (not recorded which).

The V and J genes are TRBV25-1 and TRBJ1-3; D gene ambiguous. The V end was cut by 7 bases, the J end by 2 bases, with 18 bases between. The CDR3 length is 16 residues. Per germline, CDR1 MGHDK and CDR2 SYGVNS. The CDR3: CASTGEHPDTGNTIYF. In DNA, the CDR3 is TGTGCCAGCACCGGAGAACACCCGGATACTGGAAACACCATATATTTT.

The rearrangement uses TRBV7-2 and TRBJ2-7; D unresolved. The CDR3 length is 13 residues. Trimming shortened V by 3 bases and J by 1 base, and 7 bases separated the two germline ends. The germline V gene encodes CDR1 SGHTA and CDR2 FQGNSA. This CDR3 reads CASSLTQSYEQYF. CDR3 nucleotide sequence: TGTGCCAGCAGCTTGACACAGTCCTACGAGCAGTACTTC.

The chain has TRBV4-2 and TRBJ2-5; 7 bases match TRBD2. Per germline, CDR1 LGHNA and CDR2 YNFKEQ. V was clipped by 0 bases and J by 4 bases; unmatched bases: 11. The CDR3 totals 17 residues. CDR3 amino acids: CASSQEFGGGKSETQYF. The DNA for the CDR3 is TGTGCCAGCAGCCAAGAGTTCGGCGGGGGAAAGTCAGAGACCCAGTACTTC.